Presented here are 25 T cell receptor beta chains from one specimen sequenced in a study of blood T cell repertoires in COVID-19. Profiling relied on immunoSEQ multiplex PCR, and the TCRdb table lists in-frame clones only, not all of them. Among about 69,000 clones listed, 90% were seen once. Sequenced: peripheral blood. These receptors all stem from a man aged 45 to 65 with acute or convalescent COVID-19.

This chain's CDR3 is CASTRTENTGELFF. The CDR3 coding sequence is TGTGCCAGCACTCGGACAGAGAACACCGGGGAGCTGTTTTTT. The J gene is TRBJ2-2, the V gene TRBV6-5; D is possibly TRBD1 (6 bases). Trimming took off 7 bases at V and 1 base at J, with 10 bases between the two ends. CDR1 is MNHEY, CDR2 SVGAGI, per germline. CDR3 size: 14 residues.

The chain uses TRBV10-3 and TRBJ1-3; the match to TRBD1 covers 7 bases. Germline V gene data show CDR1 as ENHRY and CDR2 as SYGVKD. The length of the CDR3 is 12 residues. Germline trimming cut 6 bases from V and 4 bases from J; bases unmatched to any gene: 0. The CDR3: CAIRDRGNTIYF. CDR3 sequence (DNA): TGTGCCATCAGGGACAGGGGAAACACCATATATTTT.

The J gene is TRBJ2-3, the V gene TRBV11-2; TRBD2 agrees at 7 bases. V shed 2 bases, J shed 4 bases, and the junction held 6 bases outside the gene matches. The CDR3 contains 15 residues. Germline loops: CDR1 SGHAT, CDR2 FQNNGV. The CDR3 protein is CASSLIAGESDTQYF. CDR3 coding DNA: TGTGCCAGCAGCTTAATTGCGGGGGAATCAGATACGCAGTATTTT.

This clone has only one observation. This CDR3 is CASSLGQSSGNTIYF. The CDR3 nucleotides read TGTGCCAGCAGCTTGGGACAGAGCTCTGGAAACACCATATATTTT. The chain carries TRBV5-4 and TRBJ1-3; tentatively, D is TRBD1 (5 bases). The CDR3 length is 15 residues. CDR1 is SGHNT, CDR2 YYREEE, per germline (reference sequence). The V and J ends lost 0 bases and 0 bases respectively, with 7 bases between them.

This chain joins TRBV30 and TRBJ1-1, with D perhaps matching TRBD1 (5 bases). The CDR3 sequence is 14 residues long. Trimming stripped 2 bases from V and 2 bases from J, with 12 bases between. Per germline, CDR1 GTSNPN and CDR2 SVGIG (reference sequence). The DNA of the CDR3 is TGTGCCTGGAGTCCCGGCAGGGCCAACACTGAAGCTTTCTTT. Amino acids: CAWSPGRANTEAFF. The variable domain in full, with the rest retrieved from reference TRBV30 and TRBJ1-1, is SQTIHQWPATLVQPVGSPLSLECTVEGTSNPNLYWYRQAAGRGLQLLFYSVGIGQISSEVPQNLSASRPQDRQFILSSKKLLLSDSGFYLCAWSPGRANTEAFFGQGTRLTVV.

The chain recombines TRBV4-1 with TRBJ1-3; unclear D gene. This CDR3 region has 16 residues. Looked up from germline, CDR1 is MGHRA and CDR2 is YSYEKL. Deletions cut 4 bases from V and 1 base from J, with 14 bases between. Here the CDR3 reads CASSLSTGGSGNTIYF. As DNA, the CDR3 is TGCGCCAGCAGCCTATCTACGGGAGGTTCTGGAAACACCATATATTTT.

The gene calls are TRBV19 and TRBJ2-5; 7 positions match TRBD1. V lost 3 bases, J lost 4 bases, and 5 bases stayed unmatched. The CDR3 contains 14 residues. Germline V gene sequence: CDR1 LNHDA, CDR2 SQIVND (reference sequence). This CDR3 reads CASSMTGLIETQYF. CDR3 DNA: TGTGCCAGTAGTATGACAGGGCTAATAGAGACCCAGTACTTC.

The chain's CDR3 is CASSLVLGGGQPQHF. Here the CDR3 DNA reads TGTGCCAGCAGCTTAGTATTGGGGGGGGGTCAGCCCCAGCATTTT. The V call is TRBV7-2, the J call TRBJ1-5, with TRBD1 as a possible D gene (5 bases). The V gene lost 1 base and the J gene lost 6 bases, with 13 bases spanning the gap. Looked up from germline, CDR1 is SGHTA and CDR2 is FQGNSA. The CDR3 loop spans 15 amino acids.

The chain recombines TRBV28 with TRBJ2-1; D is unresolved. CDR3 length: 13 amino acids. V was shortened by 4 bases and J by 1 base, with 5 bases between the two germline ends. Germline V gene data show CDR1 as MDHEN and CDR2 as SYDVKM. In nucleotides, the CDR3 is TGTGCCAGCAGTTCCGGTTCCTACAATGAGCAGTTCTTC. Translation: CASSSGSYNEQFF. Full variable domain (missing parts from reference TRBV28 and TRBJ2-1): DVKVTQSSRYLVKRTGEKVFLECVQDMDHENMFWYRQDPGLGLRLIYFSYDVKMKEKGDIPEGYSVSREKKERFSLILESASTNQTSMYLCASSSGSYNEQFFGPGTRLTVL.

This chain joins TRBV18 and TRBJ2-2; D possibly corresponds to TRBD2 (7 bases). CDR1 is KGHSH and CDR2 is LQKENI in the germline V gene. V was shortened by 6 bases and J by 5 bases, with 16 bases between the two germline ends. The CDR3 totals 15 residues. The CDR3: CASSLAAQGTGELFF. The CDR3 region has the DNA TGTGCCAGCTCCCTAGCGGCCCAGGGGACCGGGGAGCTGTTTTTT.

This chain uses TRBV10-3 with TRBJ2-2, with 12 positions matching TRBD1. Losses at the gene ends were 4 bases for V and 4 bases for J; bases not matched to a gene: 4. This CDR3 region has 16 residues. CDR1 and CDR2 (germline): ENHRY, SYGVKD. The CDR3 loop is CAISGGQGAGTGELFF. CDR3 DNA: TGTGCCATCAGTGGGGGACAGGGGGCCGGCACCGGGGAGCTGTTTTTT.

This clone is medium-sized (0.01 to 0.1%). This chain uses TRBV2 with TRBJ2-7; D gene unclear. Germline V gives CDR1 SNHLY, CDR2 FYNNEI. The CDR3 is made up of 12 amino acids. V gave up 9 bases and J gave up 6 bases, with 15 bases separating them. Written as DNA, the CDR3 is TGTGCCAGGCGAATTCTTGGTGGCGAGCAGTACTTC. The encoded protein is CARRILGGEQYF.

In this sample, this clone turned up once. The V gene is TRBV25-1, the J gene TRBJ2-7, with 8 positions matching TRBD1. The CDR3 consists of 16 residues. J lost 2 bases, V lost 4 bases, and 10 bases had no gene match. Germline-derived CDR1 and CDR2 are MGHDK and SYGVNS. CDR3 protein: CASSGPRDRTTYEQYF. The CDR3 DNA reads TGTGCCAGCAGTGGCCCCCGGGACAGGACTACCTACGAGCAGTACTTC.

V gene TRBV4-1 combines with J gene TRBJ2-1; TRBD2 agrees at 10 bases. The ends lost 6 bases at V and 8 bases at J; junction bases unmatched: 13. This CDR3 comprises 16 residues. CDR1 is MGHRA and CDR2 is YSYEKL in the germline V gene. The CDR3 region is CASRPSLAGVLDEQFF. CDR3 coding DNA: TGCGCCAGCAGACCCTCCCTAGCGGGAGTTCTGGATGAGCAGTTCTTC.

The J gene is TRBJ2-1, the V gene TRBV3-1 (or the pseudogene TRBV3-2); D unresolved. This CDR3 has 12 amino acids. Trimming stripped 4 bases from V and 12 bases from J, with 13 bases between. Germline CDR1 and CDR2: LGHDT and YNNKEL (reference sequence). CDR3 residues: CASSRDRLGQFF. The CDR3 coding sequence is TGTGCCAGCAGCCGTGACCGGCTAGGGCAGTTCTTC.

The J gene is TRBJ2-1, the V gene TRBV7-8; TRBD2 matches 8 bases. CDR3 size: 14 residues. CDR1 and CDR2 from the germline V gene are SGHVS and FQNEAQ. J was trimmed by 4 bases and V by 5 bases; bases with no gene match: 4. CDR3 protein: CASSQLAGYNEQFF. In DNA form, the CDR3 reads TGTGCCAGCAGCCAGTTAGCGGGGTACAATGAGCAGTTCTTC.

This chain uses TRBV6-5 with TRBJ2-5, with a possible D match to TRBD2 (7 bases). Looked up from germline, CDR1 is MNHEY and CDR2 is SVGAGI. This CDR3 has 15 residues. V was trimmed by 7 bases and J by 5 bases, leaving 20 bases between them. The CDR3 loop reads CASTRLGAGDETQYF. The CDR3 DNA reads as TGTGCCAGCACTCGACTGGGGGCGGGAGATGAGACCCAGTACTTC.

V usage is TRBV27 and J usage is TRBJ2-6; D gene unclear. Looked up from germline, CDR1 is MNHEY and CDR2 is SMNVEV (reference sequence). CDR3 size: 17 residues. Trimming stripped 6 bases from V and 0 bases from J, with 15 bases between. CDR3 DNA sequence: TGTGCCAGCAGGAGAAATTCGAGAGGCTCTGGGGCCAACGTCCTGACTTTC. Its translation is CASRRNSRGSGANVLTF.

The chain is built from TRBV19 and TRBJ1-1; D is unclear. This CDR3 contains 15 residues. V lost 3 bases, J lost 0 bases, and 11 bases lay in between. CDR1 LNHDA and CDR2 SQIVND come from the germline V gene (reference sequence). The CDR3, as DNA: TGTGCCAGTAGTATCCCGGGGTACATGAACACTGAAGCTTTCTTT. It encodes CASSIPGYMNTEAFF.

This clone was recorded only once. The chain links TRBV5-1 to TRBJ2-5, with 7 bases that match TRBD1. With V trimmed by 3 bases and J by 4 bases, 3 bases remained unmatched. The length of the CDR3 is 13 residues. CDR1 and CDR2 (germline): SGHRS, YFSETQ. In DNA form, the CDR3 reads TGCGCCAGCAGCTACGGACAGGCAGAGACCCAGTACTTC. This sequence encodes CASSYGQAETQYF.

The rearrangement uses TRBV5-1 and TRBJ2-5; weak D call: TRBD2 (6 bases). Germline CDR1 and CDR2: SGHRS and YFSETQ. V was cut by 3 bases and J by 3 bases, with 12 bases left in between. The CDR3 length is 14 residues. CDR3 nucleotides: TGCGCCAGCAGCTCCGGGACTCATAAAGAGACCCAGTACTTC. Translated: CASSSGTHKETQYF.

This chain connects TRBV6-1 to TRBJ1-1; D might be TRBD1 (5 bases). The CDR3 runs 18 residues. V was clipped by 3 bases and J by 1 base, with 21 bases between them. From germline, CDR1 is MNHNS and CDR2 SASEGT. CDR3 loop: CASSDKRGRLGGNTEAFF. CDR3 nucleotide sequence: TGTGCCAGCAGTGACAAAAGGGGACGCCTGGGGGGGAACACTGAAGCTTTCTTT.

This rearrangement joins TRBV14 to TRBJ2-3; 7 bases are shared with TRBD2. Trimming cost V 4 bases and J 4 bases; bases outside gene matches: 5. Germline lookup yields CDR1 SGHDN and CDR2 FVKESK. This CDR3 region has 14 residues. The CDR3 DNA sequence: TGTGCCAGCAGCCGGCGGGAGTACCCAGATACGCAGTATTTT. It is translated as CASSRREYPDTQYF.

On this clone itself: In the same sample, other DNA sequences code for this CDR3. The CDR3 coding sequence is TGTGCCAGCAGTCCTAGCGGAAGTGGTTACAATGAGCAGTTCTTC. Protein product: CASSPSGSGYNEQFF. The genes are TRBV6-5 and TRBJ2-1; 7 bases are shared with TRBD2. V was clipped by 5 bases and J by 4 bases; unmatched bases: 8. The CDR3 consists of 15 residues. Per germline, CDR1 MNHEY and CDR2 SVGAGI.

This chain joins TRBV7-9 and TRBJ1-1; 8 positions match TRBD1. Germline V gene lookup returns CDR1 SEHNR and CDR2 FQNEAQ (reference sequence). Germline trimming cut 4 bases from V and 6 bases from J; bases unmatched to any gene: 10. CDR3 size: 15 residues. CDR3 loop: CASSSYRTGRSEAFF. For the CDR3, the DNA is TGTGCCAGCAGCTCCTATAGGACAGGGAGGTCTGAAGCTTTCTTT.